A selection of T cell receptor beta chains follows, all from one sample in a study of beta chain features in type 1 diabetes. TCRdb keeps only in-frame clones here, not all; method: immunoSEQ multiplex PCR. The profile shows about 160,000 clones, roughly 9% of them singletons. The sequenced sample was central memory CD4+ T cells from blood. The receptors were gathered from a woman in her 30s with type 1 diabetes. CDR3s include the opening cysteine and the closing phenylalanine or tryptophan. The order of the fields is V gene, D gene, clone size, J gene, CDR3 DNA, CDR3 protein. A D gene is named only where the DNA matches it firmly. A clone size is listed for some rows: how often the clone was seen (once, few, many), or a class if it is expanded.

V gene: TRBV5-1
D gene: TRBD2
clone size: few
J gene: TRBJ2-7
CDR3 DNA: TGCGCCAGCAGCCAAGCGGGAGGATCCTCCTACGAGCAGTACTTC
CDR3 protein: CASSQAGGSSYEQYF

V gene: TRBV5-1
D gene: -
clone size: -
J gene: TRBJ2-1
CDR3 DNA: TGCGCCAGCAGCTTGGCCAGTCGGAGAGACTACAATGAGCAGTTCTTC
CDR3 protein: CASSLASRRDYNEQFF

V gene: TRBV7-9
D gene: -
clone size: -
J gene: TRBJ2-1
CDR3 DNA: TGTGCCAGCACGGGGACCTACAATGAGCAGTTCTTC
CDR3 protein: CASTGTYNEQFF

V gene: TRBV6-1
D gene: TRBD2
clone size: -
J gene: TRBJ2-1
CDR3 DNA: TGTGCCAGCAGTGAGGTAGCGGGAGACCATGAGCAGTTCTTC
CDR3 protein: CASSEVAGDHEQFF

V gene: TRBV18
D gene: -
clone size: -
J gene: TRBJ2-7
CDR3 DNA: TGTGCCAGCTCACCACCGAATGGGCCTCGTGGCAACGAGCAGTACTTC
CDR3 protein: CASSPPNGPRGNEQYF

V gene: TRBV28
D gene: -
clone size: few
J gene: TRBJ1-5
CDR3 DNA: TGTGCCAGCAGTTTATACGGGGGGTACAATCAGCCCCAGCATTTT
CDR3 protein: CASSLYGGYNQPQHF

V gene: TRBV27
D gene: TRBD1
clone size: few
J gene: TRBJ2-1
CDR3 DNA: TGTGCCAGCAGCCCGGACAGGGGAGTCAATGAGCAGTTCTTC
CDR3 protein: CASSPDRGVNEQFF

V gene: TRBV29-1
D gene: -
clone size: -
J gene: TRBJ1-2
CDR3 DNA: TGCAGCGGATCGGGATCCCCGGAGAGTGGCTACACCTTC
CDR3 protein: CSGSGSPESGYTF

V gene: TRBV7-3
D gene: -
clone size: -
J gene: TRBJ2-1
CDR3 DNA: TGTGCCAGCAGCTTTAGCAGGGTCAATGAGCAGTTCTTC
CDR3 protein: CASSFSRVNEQFF

V gene: TRBV28
D gene: -
clone size: -
J gene: TRBJ2-7
CDR3 DNA: TGTGCCAGCAGTTTAGGCAGGGGTTTTGGGCGGGAGCAGTACTTC
CDR3 protein: CASSLGRGFGREQYF

V gene: TRBV5-1
D gene: TRBD1
clone size: -
J gene: TRBJ1-1
CDR3 DNA: TGCGCCAGCAGCCCCAGGGGGCTTGGTGAAGCTTTCTTT
CDR3 protein: CASSPRGLGEAFF

V gene: TRBV5-6
D gene: TRBD2
clone size: -
J gene: TRBJ2-2
CDR3 DNA: TGTGCCAGCAGCTCGACTAGCGGGAGGTACACCGGGGAGCTGTTTTTT
CDR3 protein: CASSSTSGRYTGELFF